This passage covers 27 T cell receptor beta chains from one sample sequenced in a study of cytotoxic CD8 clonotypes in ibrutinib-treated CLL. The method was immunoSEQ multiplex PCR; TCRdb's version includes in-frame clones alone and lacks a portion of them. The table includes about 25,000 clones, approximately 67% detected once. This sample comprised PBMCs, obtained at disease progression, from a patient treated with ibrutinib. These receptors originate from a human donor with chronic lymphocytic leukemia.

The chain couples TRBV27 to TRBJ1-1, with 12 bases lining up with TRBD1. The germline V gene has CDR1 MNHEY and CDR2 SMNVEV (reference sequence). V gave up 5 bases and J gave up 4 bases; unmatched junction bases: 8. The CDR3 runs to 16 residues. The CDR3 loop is CASSPGTGGFGTEAFF. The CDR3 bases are TGTGCCAGCAGTCCCGGGACAGGGGGCTTTGGCACTGAAGCTTTCTTT.

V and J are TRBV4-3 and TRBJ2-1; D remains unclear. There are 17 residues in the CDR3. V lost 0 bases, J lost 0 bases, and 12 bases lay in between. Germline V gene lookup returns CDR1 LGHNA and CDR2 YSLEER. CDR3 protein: CASSQDDGVYSYNEQFF. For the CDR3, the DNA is TGCGCCAGCAGCCAAGACGACGGAGTGTACTCCTACAATGAGCAGTTCTTC.

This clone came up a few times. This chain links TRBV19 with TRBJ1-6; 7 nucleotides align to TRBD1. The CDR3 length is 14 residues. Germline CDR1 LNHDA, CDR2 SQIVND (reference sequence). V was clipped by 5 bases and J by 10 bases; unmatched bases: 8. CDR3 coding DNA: TGTGCCAGTAGTCCCGGGACAGCAGGATCACCCCTCCACTTT. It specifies CASSPGTAGSPLHF. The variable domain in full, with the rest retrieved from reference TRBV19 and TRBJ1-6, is DGGITQSPKYLFRKEGQNVTLSCEQNLNHDAMYWYRQDPGQGLRLIYYSQIVNDFQKGDIAEGYSVSREKKESFPLTVTSAQKNPTAFYLCASSPGTAGSPLHFGNGTRLTVT.

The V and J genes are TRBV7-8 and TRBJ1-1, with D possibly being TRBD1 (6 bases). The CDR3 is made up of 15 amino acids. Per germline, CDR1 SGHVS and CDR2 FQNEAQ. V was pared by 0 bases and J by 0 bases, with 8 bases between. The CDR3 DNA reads TGTGCCAGCAGCTTAGCACAGGGTCTGAACACTGAAGCTTTCTTT. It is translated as CASSLAQGLNTEAFF. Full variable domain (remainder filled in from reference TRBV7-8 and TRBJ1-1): GAGVSQSPRYKVAKRGQDVALRCDPISGHVSLFWYQQALGQGPEFLTYFQNEAQLDKSGLPSDRFFAERPEGSVSTLKIQRTQQEDSAVYLCASSLAQGLNTEAFFGQGTRLTVV.

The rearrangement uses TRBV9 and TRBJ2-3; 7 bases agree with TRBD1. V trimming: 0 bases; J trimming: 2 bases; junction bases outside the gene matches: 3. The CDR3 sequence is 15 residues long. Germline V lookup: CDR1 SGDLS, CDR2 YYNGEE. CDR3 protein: CASSVEGTVTDTQYF. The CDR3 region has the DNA TGTGCCAGCAGCGTAGAAGGGACAGTCACAGATACGCAGTATTTT.

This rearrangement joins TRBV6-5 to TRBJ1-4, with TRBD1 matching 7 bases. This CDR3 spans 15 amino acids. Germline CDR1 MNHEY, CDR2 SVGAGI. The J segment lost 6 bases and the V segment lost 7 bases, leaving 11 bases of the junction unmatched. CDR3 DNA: TGTGCCAGCAATCACGGGTGGCAGGGGGATGAAAAACTGTTTTTT. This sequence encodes CASNHGWQGDEKLFF.

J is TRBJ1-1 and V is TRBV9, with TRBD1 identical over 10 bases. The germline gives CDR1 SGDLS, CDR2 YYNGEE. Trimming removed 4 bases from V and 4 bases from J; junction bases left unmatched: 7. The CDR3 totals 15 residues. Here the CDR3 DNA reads TGTGCCAGCAGCTCCTGGACAGGGGGATCCACTGAAGCTTTCTTT. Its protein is CASSSWTGGSTEAFF.

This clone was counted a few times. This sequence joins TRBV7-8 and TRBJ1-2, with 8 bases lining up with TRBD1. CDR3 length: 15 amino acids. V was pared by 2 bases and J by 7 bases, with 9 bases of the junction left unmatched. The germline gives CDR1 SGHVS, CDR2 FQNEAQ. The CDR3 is CASSLSGQGATGYTF. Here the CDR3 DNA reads TGTGCCAGCAGCTTATCGGGTCAGGGGGCGACTGGCTACACCTTC. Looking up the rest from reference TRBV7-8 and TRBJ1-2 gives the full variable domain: GAGVSQSPRYKVAKRGQDVALRCDPISGHVSLFWYQQALGQGPEFLTYFQNEAQLDKSGLPSDRFFAERPEGSVSTLKIQRTQQEDSAVYLCASSLSGQGATGYTFGSGTRLTVV.

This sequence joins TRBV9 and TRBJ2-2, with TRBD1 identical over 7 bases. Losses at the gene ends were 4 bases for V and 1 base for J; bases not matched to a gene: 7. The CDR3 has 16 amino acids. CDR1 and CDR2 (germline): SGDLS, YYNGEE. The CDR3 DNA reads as TGTGCCAGCAGCCCTCGGGACAGCAGGAACACCGGGGAGCTGTTTTTT. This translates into CASSPRDSRNTGELFF.

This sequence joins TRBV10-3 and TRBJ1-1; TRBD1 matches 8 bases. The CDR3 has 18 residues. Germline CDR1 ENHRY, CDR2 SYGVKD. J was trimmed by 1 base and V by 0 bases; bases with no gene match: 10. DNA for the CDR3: TGTGCCATCAGTGAGTCGTCCAACTCGCAGGGGGCGAACACTGAAGCTTTCTTT. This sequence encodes CAISESSNSQGANTEAFF.

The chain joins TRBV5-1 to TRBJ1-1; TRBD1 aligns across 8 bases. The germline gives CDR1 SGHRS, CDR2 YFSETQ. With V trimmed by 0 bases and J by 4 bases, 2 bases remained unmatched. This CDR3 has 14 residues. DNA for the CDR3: TGCGCCAGCAGCTTGGCCCAGGGGGCCACTGAAGCTTTCTTT. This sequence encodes CASSLAQGATEAFF. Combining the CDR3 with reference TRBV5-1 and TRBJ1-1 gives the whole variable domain KAGVTQTPRYLIKTRGQQVTLSCSPISGHRSVSWYQQTPGQGLQFLFEYFSETQRNKGNFPGRFSGRQFSNSRSEMNVSTLELGDSALYLCASSLAQGATEAFFGQGTRLTVV.

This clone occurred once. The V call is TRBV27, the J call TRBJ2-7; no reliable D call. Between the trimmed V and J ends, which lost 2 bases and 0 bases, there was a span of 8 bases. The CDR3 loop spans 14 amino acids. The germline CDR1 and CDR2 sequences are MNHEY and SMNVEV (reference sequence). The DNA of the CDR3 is TGTGCCAGCAGTTTAGGTACTGGCTCCTACGAGCAGTACTTC. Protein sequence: CASSLGTGSYEQYF.

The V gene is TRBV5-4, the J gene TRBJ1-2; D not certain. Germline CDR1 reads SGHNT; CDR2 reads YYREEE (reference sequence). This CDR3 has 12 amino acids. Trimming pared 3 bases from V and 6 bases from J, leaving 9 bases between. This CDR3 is CASSSVLDGYTF. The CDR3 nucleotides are TGTGCCAGCAGCTCTGTGCTGGATGGCTACACCTTC. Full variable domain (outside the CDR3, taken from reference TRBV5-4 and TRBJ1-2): ETGVTQSPTHLIKTRGQQVTLRCSSQSGHNTVSWYQQALGQGPQFIFQYYREEENGRGNFPPRFSGLQFPNYSSELNVNALELDDSALYLCASSSVLDGYTFGSGTRLTVV.

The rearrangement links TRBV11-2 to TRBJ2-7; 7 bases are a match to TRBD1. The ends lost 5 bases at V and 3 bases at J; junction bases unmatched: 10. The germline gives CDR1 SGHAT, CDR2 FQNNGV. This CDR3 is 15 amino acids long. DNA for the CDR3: TGTGCCAGCAGCCTGGGACAGAATCAGCGCTACGAGCAGTACTTC. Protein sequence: CASSLGQNQRYEQYF.

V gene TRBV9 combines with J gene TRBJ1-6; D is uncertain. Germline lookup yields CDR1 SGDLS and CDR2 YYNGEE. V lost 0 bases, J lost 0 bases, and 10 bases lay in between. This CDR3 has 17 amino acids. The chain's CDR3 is CASSVEALSSYNSPLHF. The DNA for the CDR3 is TGTGCCAGCAGCGTAGAGGCCTTAAGCTCCTATAATTCACCCCTCCACTTT.

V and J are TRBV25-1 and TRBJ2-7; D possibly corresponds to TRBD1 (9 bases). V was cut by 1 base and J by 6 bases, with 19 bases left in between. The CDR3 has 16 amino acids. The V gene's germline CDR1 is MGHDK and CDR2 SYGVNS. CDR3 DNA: TGTGCCAGCAGTGAATCGGGAGGGACAGGGCTCTTCGAGCAGTACTTC. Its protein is CASSESGGTGLFEQYF.

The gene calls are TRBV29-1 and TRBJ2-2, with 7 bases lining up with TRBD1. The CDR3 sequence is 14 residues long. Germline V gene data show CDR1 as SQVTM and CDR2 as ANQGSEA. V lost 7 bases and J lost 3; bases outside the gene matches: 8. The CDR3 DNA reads TGCAGCGCCCGGGACAGTAGATACACCGGGGAGCTGTTTTTT. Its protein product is CSARDSRYTGELFF.

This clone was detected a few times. CDR3 nucleotide sequence: TGTGCCAGCAGTCCGCCGCGCGGGAGCTCCTATAATTCACCCCTCCACTTT. It translates to CASSPPRGSSYNSPLHF. The J gene is TRBJ1-6, the V gene TRBV28; D unclear. Germline CDR1 is MDHEN and CDR2 is SYDVKM. The CDR3 is made up of 17 amino acids. The V and J ends lost 5 bases and 0 bases respectively, with 14 bases between them. The complete variable domain, with remaining parts taken from reference TRBV28 and TRBJ1-6, reads DVKVTQSSRYLVKRTGEKVFLECVQDMDHENMFWYRQDPGLGLRLIYFSYDVKMKEKGDIPEGYSVSREKKERFSLILESASTNQTSMYLCASSPPRGSSYNSPLHFGNGTRLTVT.

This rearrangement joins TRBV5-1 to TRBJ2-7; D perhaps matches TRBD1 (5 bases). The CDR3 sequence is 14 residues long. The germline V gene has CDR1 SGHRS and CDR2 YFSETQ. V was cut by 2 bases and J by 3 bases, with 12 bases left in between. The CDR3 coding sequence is TGCGCCAGCAGCTTTGGGCAGGGTTTCTACGAGCAGTACTTC. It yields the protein CASSFGQGFYEQYF.

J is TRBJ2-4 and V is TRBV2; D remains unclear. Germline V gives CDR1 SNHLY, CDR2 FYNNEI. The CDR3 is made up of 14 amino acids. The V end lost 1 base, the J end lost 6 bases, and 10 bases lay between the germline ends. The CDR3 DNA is TGTGCCAGCAGTGAAGACCAGGCCCCAAACATTCAGTACTTC. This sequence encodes CASSEDQAPNIQYF.

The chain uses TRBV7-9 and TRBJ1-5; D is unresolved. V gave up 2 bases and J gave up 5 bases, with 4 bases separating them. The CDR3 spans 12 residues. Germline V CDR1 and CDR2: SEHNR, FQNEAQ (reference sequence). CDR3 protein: CASSLPDQPQHF. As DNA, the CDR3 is TGTGCCAGCAGCTTACCGGATCAGCCCCAGCATTTT.

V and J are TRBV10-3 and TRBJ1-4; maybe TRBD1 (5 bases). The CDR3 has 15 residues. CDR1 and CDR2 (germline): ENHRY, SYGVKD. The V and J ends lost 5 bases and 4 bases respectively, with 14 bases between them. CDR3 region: CAISKAQVGNEKLFF. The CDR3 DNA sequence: TGTGCCATCAGTAAAGCACAGGTCGGTAATGAAAAACTGTTTTTT.

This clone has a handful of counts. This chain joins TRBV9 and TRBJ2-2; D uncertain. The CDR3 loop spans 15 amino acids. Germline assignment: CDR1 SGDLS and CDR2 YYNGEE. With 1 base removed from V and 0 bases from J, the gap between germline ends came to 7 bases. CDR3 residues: CASSVFRSNTGELFF. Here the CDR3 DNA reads TGTGCCAGCAGCGTATTCAGGTCGAACACCGGGGAGCTGTTTTTT.

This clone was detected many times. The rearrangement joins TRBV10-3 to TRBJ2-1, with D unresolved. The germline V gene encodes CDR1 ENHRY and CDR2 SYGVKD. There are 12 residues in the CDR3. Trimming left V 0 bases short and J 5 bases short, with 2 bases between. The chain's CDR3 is CAISESNNEQFF. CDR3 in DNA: TGTGCCATCAGTGAGTCGAACAATGAGCAGTTCTTC.

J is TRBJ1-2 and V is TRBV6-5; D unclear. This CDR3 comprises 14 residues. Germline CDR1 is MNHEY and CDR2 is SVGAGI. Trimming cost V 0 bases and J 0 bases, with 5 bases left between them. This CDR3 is CASSYSEANYGYTF. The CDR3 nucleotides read TGTGCCAGCAGTTACTCGGAGGCTAACTATGGCTACACCTTC.

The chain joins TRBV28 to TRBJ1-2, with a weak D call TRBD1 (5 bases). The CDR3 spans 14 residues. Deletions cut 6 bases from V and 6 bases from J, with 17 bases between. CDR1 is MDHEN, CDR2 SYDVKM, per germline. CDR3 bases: TGTGCCAGCAGGTCTGAGGTGAAGGGGCATGGCTACACCTTC. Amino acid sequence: CASRSEVKGHGYTF.

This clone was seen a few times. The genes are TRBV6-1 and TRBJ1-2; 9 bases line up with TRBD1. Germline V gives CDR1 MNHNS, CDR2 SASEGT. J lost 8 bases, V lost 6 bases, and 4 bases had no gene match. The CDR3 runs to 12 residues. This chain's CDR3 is CASRQGAEGYTF. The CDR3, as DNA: TGTGCCAGCAGACAGGGGGCGGAGGGCTACACCTTC.